A selection of T cell receptor beta chains follows, all from one sample in a study of spatial heterogeneity in lung cancer. TCRdb fed the 5' RACE reads into MiXCR, producing one record per CDR3 protein. There are approximately 50,000 distinct CDR3 sequences in the sample; less than 9% occur only once, and less than 45% lies in the top ten. The starting material was PBMCs, obtained at follow-up. The receptors originated from a female donor with early-stage non-small cell lung cancer. CDR3s leave out the opening cysteine and the closing phenylalanine or tryptophan. D genes are given only for firm matches.

j_gene,v_gene,d_gene,CDR3aa
TRBJ1-4,TRBV7-2,TRBD1,ASSLGRTGGSNEKLF
TRBJ1-5,TRBV7-2,.,ASSSARPELEPQH
TRBJ1-5,TRBV12-3/TRBV12-4,.,ASSLTGQGNQPQH
TRBJ1-3,TRBV9,.,ASSVGTGDNIY
TRBJ1-1,TRBV7-2,TRBD1,ASSLSHYPGQGARDTEAF
TRBJ2-7,TRBV7-2,.,ASSREIFYEQY
TRBJ1-1,TRBV14,.,ASSPGGALNTEAF
TRBJ2-3,TRBV10-3,TRBD2,AISESGLARDTQY
TRBJ2-3,TRBV27,.,ASTQWTGTDTQY
TRBJ2-3,TRBV2,TRBD2,PRGTSGGANTDTQY
TRBJ2-3,TRBV6-2/TRBV6-3,.,ASTIAGAGDTQY
TRBJ2-2,TRBV20-1,.,SARVEPGRTGELF
TRBJ2-1,TRBV2,.,ASSELYSLNEQF
TRBJ2-2,TRBV12-3/TRBV12-4,.,ASSLQGSAGELF
TRBJ2-3,TRBV14,.,ASSRVSTVDTQY
TRBJ2-7,TRBV6-2/TRBV6-3,.,ASSYMGLNSYEQY
TRBJ2-7,TRBV4-1,TRBD1,ASSQDRGPYEQY
TRBJ1-1,TRBV5-5,.,ASRVGKGFTEAF
TRBJ1-2,TRBV19,.,ASMLGDSRYGYT
TRBJ2-1,TRBV6-2/TRBV6-3,.,ASRTSGTDSYNEQF
TRBJ1-5,TRBV19,TRBD1,ASSVETGAFRNQPQH
TRBJ2-3,TRBV4-3,TRBD2,ASSQDGPSGGSTDTQY
TRBJ2-7,TRBV7-2,.,ASSPDGRTVYEQY
TRBJ1-3,TRBV5-1,.,ASSLDGNGNTIY
TRBJ1-1,TRBV7-2,TRBD1,ASSLAGQGPTKAF
TRBJ2-2,TRBV7-2,.,ASSLRGRTGELF
TRBJ2-1,TRBV20-1,TRBD2,SAGTGGRGSNEQF
TRBJ1-4,TRBV5-8,TRBD1,ASTPTGAEKLF
TRBJ1-1,TRBV21-1,.,ASGDRGTEAF
TRBJ1-5,TRBV10-3,.,AISESMPGGNQPQH
TRBJ2-5,TRBV5-5,.,ASSDDSQETQY
TRBJ2-7,TRBV7-2,.,ASSPSLGEQY
TRBJ2-5,TRBV20-1,.,SARDKETQY